The rows below give T cell receptor beta chains drawn from one sample of a study of cytomegalovirus exposure and HLA in healthy donors. Libraries were prepared by immunoSEQ multiplex PCR; TCRdb keeps only in-frame clonotypes and omits some of them. The sample lists 110,000 to 150,000 clones, roughly three quarters occurring once. The sequenced material came from PBMCs. These receptors all come from a woman aged 35 to 49 in good health and CMV-seronegative. The CDR3 runs from the conserved cysteine through the conserved F or W. D genes are given only for firm matches. Clone size is given for some rows only: seen once, a few or many times, or a class if the clone is expanded.

-	TRBD1	TRBJ1-1	TRBV20-1	CSPGGNTEAFF	TGCAGTCCAGGGGGGAACACTGAAGCTTTCTTT
once	-	TRBJ2-5	TRBV5-6	CASSLPRGRVQETQYF	TGTGCCAGCAGCTTGCCTAGGGGGAGGGTCCAAGAGACCCAGTACTTC
-	-	TRBJ2-5	TRBV27	CASSWRGGETQYF	TGTGCCAGCAGCTGGCGGGGTGGAGAGACCCAGTACTTC
-	-	TRBJ2-5	TRBV7-9	CASSRGGRAETQYF	TGTGCCAGCAGCCGAGGGGGGAGGGCAGAGACCCAGTACTTC
-	-	TRBJ2-7	TRBV18	CASSPNIYSGFGRYF	TGTGCCAGCTCACCGAACATCTACTCAGGGTTCGGTAGGTACTTC
-	TRBD1	TRBJ2-7	TRBV27	CASSSSSTGGPYEQYF	TGTGCCAGCAGTTCTTCCTCGACAGGGGGGCCCTACGAGCAGTACTTC
-	TRBD1	TRBJ2-7	TRBV5-6	CASSLSPAGGGHEQYF	TGTGCCAGCAGCTTGTCCCCGGCAGGGGGTGGACACGAGCAGTACTTC
few	-	TRBJ1-1	TRBV13	CASSPWTVGEAFF	TGTGCCAGCAGCCCCTGGACAGTCGGTGAAGCTTTCTTT
-	-	TRBJ2-3	TRBV4-1	CASSLRRDTQYF	TGCGCCAGCAGTTTAAGGAGGGATACGCAGTATTTT
-	-	TRBJ1-1	TRBV30	CAWQGMNTEAFF	TGTGCCTGGCAGGGTATGAACACTGAAGCTTTCTTT
few	-	TRBJ1-3	TRBV5-8	CASSFPGYSGNTIYF	TGTGCCAGCAGCTTTCCGGGATACTCTGGAAACACCATATATTTT
-	-	TRBJ2-2	TRBV19	CASTLNGLTNTGELFF	TGTGCCAGTACTCTTAATGGACTCACGAACACCGGGGAGCTGTTTTTT
-	-	TRBJ1-4	TRBV28	CASSLVYRELFF	TGTGCCAGCAGTTTAGTGTACAGGGAACTGTTTTTT
-	-	TRBJ1-5	TRBV7-9	CASSLAGALGQPQHF	TGTGCCAGCAGCTTAGCAGGTGCTCTCGGGCAGCCCCAGCATTTT
once	-	TRBJ1-5	TRBV2	CASAQDTSNQPQHF	TGTGCCAGCGCCCAGGACACGAGCAATCAGCCCCAGCACTTT
-	TRBD1	TRBJ2-2	TRBV6-1	CASSAPGTADTGELFF	TGTGCCAGCAGTGCGCCCGGGACAGCAGACACCGGGGAGCTGTTTTTT
-	-	TRBJ2-7	TRBV15	CATSPAGGWYEQYF	TGTGCCACCAGCCCGGCCGGGGGTTGGTACGAGCAGTACTTC
-	TRBD1	TRBJ1-2	TRBV30	CAWGQARNYGYTF	TGTGCCTGGGGACAGGCACGAAACTATGGCTACACCTTC
once	TRBD2	TRBJ2-1	TRBV11-2	CASSLGRETSGNNEQFF	TGTGCCAGCAGCTTAGGAAGGGAGACTAGCGGGAACAATGAGCAGTTCTTC
once	-	TRBJ2-5	TRBV10-1	CASSEVGVYQETQYF	TGCGCCAGCAGTGAGGTCGGGGTTTACCAAGAGACCCAGTACTTC
-	TRBD1	TRBJ1-1	TRBV27	CASSPRDRARAFF	TGTGCCAGCAGTCCCAGAGACAGGGCGAGAGCTTTCTTT
-	TRBD1	TRBJ1-2	TRBV6-6	CASSYPQGANYGYTF	TGTGCCAGCAGTTATCCACAGGGGGCTAACTATGGCTACACCTTC
-	-	TRBJ2-3	TRBV18	CASHGGVGALTDTQYF	TGTGCCAGCCACGGAGGGGTCGGGGCATTGACAGATACGCAGTATTTT
-	-	TRBJ2-5	TRBV7-9	CASSPLQGQETQYF	TGTGCCAGCAGCCCCCTCCAGGGCCAAGAGACCCAGTACTTC
-	-	TRBJ1-3	TRBV6-5	CASSYAGPGNTIYF	TGTGCCAGCAGTTACGCGGGGCCTGGAAACACCATATATTTT
once	-	TRBJ1-6	TRBV7-9	CASSPRGQSNSPLHF	TGTGCCAGCAGCCCTCGCGGACAGTCAAATTCACCCCTCCACTTT
-	-	TRBJ2-6	TRBV6-5	CASSYMGLGANVLTF	TGTGCCAGCAGTTACATGGGGCTTGGGGCCAACGTCCTGACTTTC
few	-	TRBJ1-1	TRBV30	CAWSVREYTEAFF	TGTGCCTGGAGTGTACGAGAGTACACTGAAGCTTTCTTT
-	TRBD1	TRBJ2-1	TRBV5-1	CASSLAPGTGTGPPEQFF	TGCGCCAGCAGCTTGGCCCCTGGAACCGGGACAGGGCCCCCCGAGCAGTTCTTC
-	-	TRBJ2-5	TRBV30	CACTQGSVKTQYF	TGTGCCTGCACTCAGGGGTCCGTAAAGACCCAGTACTTC
-	-	TRBJ2-1	TRBV11-2	CASSLGRNNEQFF	TGTGCCAGCAGCTTAGGGCGGAACAATGAGCAGTTCTTC
-	-	TRBJ1-3	TRBV5-1	CASSLAGLNFGNTIYF	TGCGCCAGCAGCTTGGCCGGACTCAATTTTGGAAACACCATATATTTT
-	TRBD2	TRBJ2-1	TRBV5-1	CASSLASGAGEQFF	TGCGCCAGCAGCTTAGCTAGCGGAGCGGGTGAGCAGTTCTTC
few	TRBD1	TRBJ1-4	TRBV10-3	CAIRGQGSGDEKLFF	TGTGCCATCAGGGGACAGGGCTCCGGCGATGAAAAACTGTTTTTT
-	-	TRBJ1-1	TRBV11-3	CASSLEQGSTEAFF	TGTGCCAGCAGCTTAGAACAGGGCAGCACTGAAGCTTTCTTT